The present T cell receptor beta chain was sequenced within a study of long-term antiretroviral therapy in people with HIV. Study results and caveats: Diversity remained lower than transplant donor controls, even though it increased after ART.

Germline loops: CDR1 MNHNS, CDR2 SASEGT. CDR3 length: 15 residues. V dropped 4 bases and J dropped 4 bases, with 14 bases sitting between them. A word on this clone: Antigen unknown.

It was version v3.0 of the immunoSEQ assay that was run at survey level. Data came from immunoSEQ multiplex PCR; TCRdb stores just in-frame clones and leaves some out. The table records about 20,000 clones, approximately 72% of them present only once. This material consisted of unsorted PBMCs, taken 0.3 years after starting antiretroviral therapy. The TCR originated in a woman between 50 and 59 years old with HIV. The chain joins TRBV6-1 to TRBJ2-1; D ambiguous. CDR3 sequence reads: CASSGREQIYNEQFF. For the CDR3, the DNA is TGTGCCAGCAGTGGGAGAGAACAAATATACAATGAGCAGTTCTTC.